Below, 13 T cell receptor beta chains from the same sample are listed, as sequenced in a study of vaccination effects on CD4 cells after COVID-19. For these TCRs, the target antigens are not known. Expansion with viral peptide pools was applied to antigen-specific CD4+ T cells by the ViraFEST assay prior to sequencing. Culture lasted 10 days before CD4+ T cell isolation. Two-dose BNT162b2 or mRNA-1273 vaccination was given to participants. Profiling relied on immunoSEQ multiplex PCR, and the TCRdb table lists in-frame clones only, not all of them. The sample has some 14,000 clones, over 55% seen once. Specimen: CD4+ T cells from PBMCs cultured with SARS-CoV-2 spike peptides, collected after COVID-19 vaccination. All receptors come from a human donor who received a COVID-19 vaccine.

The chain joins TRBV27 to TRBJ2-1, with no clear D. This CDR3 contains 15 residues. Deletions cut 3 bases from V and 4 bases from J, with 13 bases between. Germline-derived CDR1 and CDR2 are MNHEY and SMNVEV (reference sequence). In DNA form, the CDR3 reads TGTGCCAGCAGTTTCTCCAGACTTCAGTACAATGAGCAGTTCTTC. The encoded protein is CASSFSRLQYNEQFF.

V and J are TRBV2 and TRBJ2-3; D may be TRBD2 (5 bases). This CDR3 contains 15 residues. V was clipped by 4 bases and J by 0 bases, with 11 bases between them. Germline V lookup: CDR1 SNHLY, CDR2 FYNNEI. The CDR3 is CASSGASSSTDTQYF. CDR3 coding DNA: TGTGCCAGCAGTGGGGCTAGCTCTAGCACAGATACGCAGTATTTT. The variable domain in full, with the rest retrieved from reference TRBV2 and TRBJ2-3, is EPEVTQTPSHQVTQMGQEVILRCVPISNHLYFYWYRQILGQKVEFLVSFYNNEISEKSEIFDDQFSVERPDGSNFTLKIRSTKLEDSAMYFCASSGASSSTDTQYFGPGTRLTVL.

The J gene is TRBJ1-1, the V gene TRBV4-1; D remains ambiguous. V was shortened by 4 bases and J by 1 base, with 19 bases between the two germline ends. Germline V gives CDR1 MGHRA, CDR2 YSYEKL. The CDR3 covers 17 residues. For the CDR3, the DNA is TGCGCCAGCAGCCCCAACCCGGCGAAGGGAGGGAACACTGAAGCTTTCTTT. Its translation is CASSPNPAKGGNTEAFF.

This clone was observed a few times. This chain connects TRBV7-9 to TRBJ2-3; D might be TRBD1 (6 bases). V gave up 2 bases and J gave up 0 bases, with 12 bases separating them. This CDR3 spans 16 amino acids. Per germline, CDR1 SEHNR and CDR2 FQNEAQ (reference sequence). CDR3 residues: CASSLLMTGSTDTQYF. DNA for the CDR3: TGTGCCAGCAGCTTACTAATGACAGGAAGCACAGATACGCAGTATTTT.

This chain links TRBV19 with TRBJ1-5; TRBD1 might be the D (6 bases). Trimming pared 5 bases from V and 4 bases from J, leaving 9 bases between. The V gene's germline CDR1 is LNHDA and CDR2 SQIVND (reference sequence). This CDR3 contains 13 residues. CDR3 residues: CASSADRNQPQHF. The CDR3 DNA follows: TGTGCCAGTAGTGCCGACAGGAATCAGCCCCAGCATTTT.

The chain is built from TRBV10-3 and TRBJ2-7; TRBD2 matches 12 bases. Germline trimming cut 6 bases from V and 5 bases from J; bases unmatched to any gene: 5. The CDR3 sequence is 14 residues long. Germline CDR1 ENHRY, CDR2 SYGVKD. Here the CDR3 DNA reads TGTGCCATCAGAGGGACTAGCGGGTGGAACGAGCAGTACTTC. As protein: CAIRGTSGWNEQYF.

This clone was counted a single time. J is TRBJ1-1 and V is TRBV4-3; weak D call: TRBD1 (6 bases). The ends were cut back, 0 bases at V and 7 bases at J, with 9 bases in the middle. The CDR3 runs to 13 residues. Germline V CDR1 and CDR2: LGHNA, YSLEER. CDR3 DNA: TGCGCCAGCAGCCAAGAGGGGGCGAATGAAGCTTTCTTT. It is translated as CASSQEGANEAFF.

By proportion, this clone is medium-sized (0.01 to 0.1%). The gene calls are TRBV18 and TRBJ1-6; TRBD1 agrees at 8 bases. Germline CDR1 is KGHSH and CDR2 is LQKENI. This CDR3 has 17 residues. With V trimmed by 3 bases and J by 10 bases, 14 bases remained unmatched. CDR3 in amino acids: CASSPGWTGLVNSPLHF. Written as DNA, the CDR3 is TGTGCCAGCTCACCCGGCTGGACAGGGTTGGTAAACTCACCCCTCCACTTT.

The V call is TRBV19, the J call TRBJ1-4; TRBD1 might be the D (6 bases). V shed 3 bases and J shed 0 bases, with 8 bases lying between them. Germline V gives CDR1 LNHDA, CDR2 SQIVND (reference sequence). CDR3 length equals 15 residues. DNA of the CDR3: TGTGCCAGTAGTATTGGACAGACAACTAATGAAAAACTGTTTTTT. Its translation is CASSIGQTTNEKLFF.

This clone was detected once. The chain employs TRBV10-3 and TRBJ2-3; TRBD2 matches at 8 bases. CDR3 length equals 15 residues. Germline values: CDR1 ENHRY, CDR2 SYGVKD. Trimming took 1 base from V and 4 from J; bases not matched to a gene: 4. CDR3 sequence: CAISEFSGVADTQYF. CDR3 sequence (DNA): TGTGCCATCAGTGAGTTTAGCGGGGTGGCAGATACGCAGTATTTT.

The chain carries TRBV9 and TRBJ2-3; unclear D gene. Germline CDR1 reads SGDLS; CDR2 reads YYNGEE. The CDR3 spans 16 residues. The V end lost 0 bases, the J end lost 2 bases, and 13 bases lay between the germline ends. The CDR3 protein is CASSVGVSQFTDTQYF. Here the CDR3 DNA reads TGTGCCAGCAGCGTAGGGGTAAGCCAGTTCACAGATACGCAGTATTTT.

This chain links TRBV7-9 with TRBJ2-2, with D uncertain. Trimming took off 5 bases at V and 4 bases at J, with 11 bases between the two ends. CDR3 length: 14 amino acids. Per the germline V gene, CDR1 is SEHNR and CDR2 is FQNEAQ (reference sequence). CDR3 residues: CASSPPHGTGELFF. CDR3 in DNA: TGTGCCAGCAGCCCACCCCACGGCACCGGGGAGCTGTTTTTT.

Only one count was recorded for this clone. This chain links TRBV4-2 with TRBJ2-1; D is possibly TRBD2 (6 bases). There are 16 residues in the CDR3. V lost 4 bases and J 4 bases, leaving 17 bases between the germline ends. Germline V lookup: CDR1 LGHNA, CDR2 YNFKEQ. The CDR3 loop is CASSPPPSAGYNEQFF. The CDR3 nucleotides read TGTGCCAGCAGCCCCCCTCCTAGCGCGGGATACAATGAGCAGTTCTTC.